This TCR beta chain was identified in a study of CD8 T cells in Susac syndrome. An input of roughly 0.5 to 1 ug of RNA was subjected to reverse transcription using random hexamers. TCRdb independently ran MiXCR on the immunoSEQ multiplex PCR reads; one entry per CDR3 protein. Here the sample spans roughly 130,000 distinct CDR3 sequences, about 95% being singletons. The CDR3 covers 13 residues. Germline V gene lookup returns CDR1 SEHNR and CDR2 FQNEAQ (reference sequence). V gave up 10 bases and J gave up 2 bases, with 13 bases separating them. The healthy controls were matched to patients by age and sex. The authors negatively isolated CD8+ and CD4+ T cells and FACS-enriched TEMRA cells.

The sequencing input was CD4+ T cells from PBMCs. The sequence came from a human donor in good health. The chain couples TRBV7-9 to TRBJ2-3; the D call may be TRBD1 or TRBD2 (5 bases each). CDR3 amino acids: CAMDRGPTDTQYF. In nucleotides, the CDR3 is TGTGCCATGGATCGGGGACCCACAGATACGCAGTATTTT.